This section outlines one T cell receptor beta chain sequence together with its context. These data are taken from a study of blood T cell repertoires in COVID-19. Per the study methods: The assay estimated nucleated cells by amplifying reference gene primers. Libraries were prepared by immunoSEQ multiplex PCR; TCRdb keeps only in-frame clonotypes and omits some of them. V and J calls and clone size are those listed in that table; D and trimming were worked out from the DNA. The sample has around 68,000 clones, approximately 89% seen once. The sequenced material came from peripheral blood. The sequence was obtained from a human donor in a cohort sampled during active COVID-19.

CDR3 protein: CATSDFEQGTDTQYF. In DNA, the CDR3 is TGTGCCACCAGTGATTTTGAACAGGGCACAGATACGCAGTATTTT. The V call is TRBV24-1, the J call TRBJ2-3, with TRBD1 as a possible D gene (5 bases). Per the germline V gene, CDR1 is KGHDR and CDR2 is SFDVKD. V was cut by 1 base and J by 1 base, with 8 bases left in between. This CDR3 has 15 residues.